The 32 T cell receptor beta chains reported below all come from one sample, sequenced in a study of tumor-infiltrating lymphocytes in oesophageal squamous cell carcinoma. TCRdb re-analysed the PCR reads in MiXCR, keeping a single row per CDR3 protein. The sample includes 12,000 or so distinct CDR3 sequences, around three fifths of them seen just once. Sequencing was performed on esophageal tumor tissue. Receptors were obtained from a female donor with esophageal squamous cell carcinoma.

This sequence joins TRBV7-2 and TRBJ2-3, with TRBD2 matching over 10 bases. CDR3 length: 19 amino acids. Looked up from germline, CDR1 is SGHTA and CDR2 is FQGNSA. With V trimmed by 1 base and J by 6 bases, 16 bases remained unmatched. This CDR3 reads CASSLELSFGTSGVDTQYF. For the CDR3, the DNA is TGTGCCAGCAGCTTAGAATTGAGTTTCGGCACTAGCGGGGTGGATACGCAGTATTTT.

This clonotype was picked up a small number of times. As the CDR3 is not closed by the conserved phenylalanine or tryptophan, this likely results from a read error. The limits of the CDR3 on the DNA are not certain, so only TCRdb's listed CDR3 is given. V and J are TRBV7-9 and TRBJ2-1. The CDR3 contains 15 residues when both ends are counted. Germline V gives CDR1 SEHNR, CDR2 FQNEAQ (reference sequence). Here the CDR3 reads CASSLGDEYGYTFGS.

This clonotype has ten or more counts. The chain links TRBV7-2 to TRBJ2-7; TRBD2 might be the D (5 bases). The length of the CDR3 is 13 residues. Deletions cut 5 bases from V and 2 bases from J, with 10 bases between. Germline lookup yields CDR1 SGHTA and CDR2 FQGNSA. DNA for the CDR3: TGTGCCAGCAGCCCAACGAGGGCCTACGAGCAGTACTTC. Its translation is CASSPTRAYEQYF.

This clonotype was observed many times. This chain links TRBV6-1 with TRBJ2-2; maybe TRBD2 (5 bases). The germline CDR1 and CDR2 sequences are MNHNS and SASEGT. The CDR3 covers 16 residues. V lost 0 bases and J lost 7, with 15 bases in between. The CDR3 loop reads CASSEANVGISGELFF. CDR3 DNA: TGTGCCAGCAGTGAAGCGAATGTCGGGATTAGCGGGGAGCTGTTTTTT.

J is TRBJ2-3 and V is TRBV10-3, with 12 bases lining up with TRBD2. The CDR3 covers 14 residues. After removal of 10 bases from V and 3 bases from J, the junction contained 5 bases not matched to a gene. Looked up from germline, CDR1 is ENHRY and CDR2 is SYGVKD. This chain's CDR3 is CASRLAGETDTQYF. The CDR3 nucleotides are TGTGCCAGTAGACTAGCGGGAGAAACAGATACGCAGTATTTT.

V gene TRBV7-2 combines with J gene TRBJ1-6; weak D call: TRBD1 (6 bases). The CDR3 is 14 residues long. The ends were cut back, 2 bases at V and 7 bases at J, with 9 bases in the middle. CDR1 and CDR2 (germline): SGHTA, FQGNSA. The CDR3 sequence: CASSLLQGNSPLHF. The CDR3 bases are TGTGCCAGCAGCTTACTACAGGGAAATTCACCCCTCCACTTT.

Details on this clonotype: No conserved phenylalanine or tryptophan is present at the end of the CDR3, so a read error is the likely explanation. The limits of the CDR3 on the DNA are not certain, so only TCRdb's listed CDR3 is given. The chain has TRBV7-6 and TRBJ2-5; the D call TRBD2 from the table was never checked on the DNA. The CDR3 has 19 residues if both end residues are counted. The V gene's germline CDR1 is SGHVS and CDR2 FNYEAQ. The chain's CDR3 is CASSLAEGLADYNEQFFGA.

This clonotype was seen more than once but under ten times. CDR3 region: CASSPLRGRQETQYF. In nucleotides, the CDR3 is TGTGCCAGCAGCCCCCTAAGGGGGAGGCAAGAGACCCAGTACTTC. The V call is TRBV7-8, the J call TRBJ2-5; D may be TRBD1 or TRBD2 (6 bases each). V was trimmed by 5 bases and J by 2 bases, leaving 15 bases between them. Per germline, CDR1 SGHVS and CDR2 FQNEAQ. The CDR3 totals 15 residues. The variable domain in full, completed from reference TRBV7-8 and TRBJ2-5, reads GAGVSQSPRYKVAKRGQDVALRCDPISGHVSLFWYQQALGQGPEFLTYFQNEAQLDKSGLPSDRFFAERPEGSVSTLKIQRTQQEDSAVYLCASSPLRGRQETQYFGPGTRLLVL.

This clonotype has just a few counts. This chain uses TRBV6-1 with TRBJ2-7; D is unclear. The DNA end is a closer match to TRBJ2-5, so the J assignment may be wrong. CDR1 and CDR2 from the germline V gene are MNHNS and SASEGT. The CDR3 spans 12 residues. The CDR3 region has the DNA TGTGCCAGCAGGGGATCTAAAGAGACCCAGTACTTC. Translation: CASRGSKETQYF.

In DNA, the CDR3 is TGTGCCAGCAGCCCCGGGACTAGCGGGAACCAAGAGACCCAGTACTTC. It yields the protein CASSPGTSGNQETQYF. The chain employs TRBV7-9 and TRBJ2-5; 13 nucleotides line up with TRBD2. CDR3 size: 16 residues. From germline, CDR1 is SEHNR and CDR2 FQNEAQ (reference sequence). With 5 bases clipped from V and 0 bases from J, the junction kept 3 bases outside the gene matches. Drawing the rest from reference TRBV7-9 and TRBJ2-5, the complete variable domain is DTGVSQNPRHKITKRGQNVTFRCDPISEHNRLYWYRQTLGQGPEFLTYFQNEAQLEKSRLLSDRFSAERPKGSFSTLEIQRTEQGDSAMYLCASSPGTSGNQETQYFGPGTRLLVL.

V is TRBV7-8 and J is TRBJ2-5; D is tentatively TRBD1 or TRBD2 (6 bases each). Near its end, the DNA agrees better with TRBJ2-7, so the J call may be wrong. The germline V gene has CDR1 SGHVS and CDR2 FQNEAQ. The CDR3 covers 14 residues. The CDR3 region is CASRTNRGRYEQYF. In nucleotides, the CDR3 is TGTGCCAGCAGGACCAATCGGGGGCGGTACGAGCAGTACTTC.

V gene TRBV7-4 combines with J gene TRBJ2-1, with D perhaps TRBD1 (6 bases). The better agreement between TRBJ1-2 and the DNA end casts doubt on the J call. The germline gives CDR1 SGHVT, CDR2 SQSDAQ. This CDR3 spans 13 amino acids. CDR3 nucleotides: TGTGCCAGCAGCTTAGCGGACAGTCTTCGCTACACCTTC. This sequence encodes CASSLADSLRYTF.

The chain joins TRBV7-9 to TRBJ2-3; 9 nucleotides agree with TRBD1. There are 15 residues in the CDR3. The trim removed 1 base at V and 3 bases at J, leaving 2 bases unmatched. Germline CDR1 SEHNR, CDR2 FQNEAQ (reference sequence). CDR3: CASSLETGGTDTQYF. DNA of the CDR3: TGTGCCAGCAGCTTAGAGACAGGGGGAACAGATACGCAGTATTTT. Variable domain in full (rest from reference TRBV7-9 and TRBJ2-3): DTGVSQNPRHKITKRGQNVTFRCDPISEHNRLYWYRQTLGQGPEFLTYFQNEAQLEKSRLLSDRFSAERPKGSFSTLEIQRTEQGDSAMYLCASSLETGGTDTQYFGPGTRLTVL.

The gene calls are TRBV10-2 and TRBJ2-1; D remains unclear. The tail of the sequence fits TRBJ2-7 better, so the J call may be wrong. Germline CDR1 is WSHSY and CDR2 is SAAADI. The CDR3 covers 14 residues. CDR3 sequence (DNA): TGCGCCAGCAGGCCGCTGTTACGGCTCTACGAGCAGTACTTC. Translating it yields CASRPLLRLYEQYF.

This chain uses TRBV6-8 with TRBJ2-5, with no clear D. The J call is doubtful: the DNA matches TRBJ2-1 better. The CDR3 covers 12 residues. The germline gives CDR1 MNHGY, CDR2 SAAAGT. The DNA of the CDR3 is TGTGCGGTCGGGCCCCACGTTAATGAGCAGTTCTTC. It translates to CAVGPHVNEQFF.

This clonotype was seen a handful of times. The chain carries TRBV7-2 and TRBJ2-4; D possibly corresponds to TRBD1 (7 bases). V was shortened by 0 bases and J by 4 bases, with 13 bases between the two germline ends. Germline V gene sequence: CDR1 SGHTA, CDR2 FQGNSA. The CDR3 runs 16 residues. The CDR3 region is CASSLAGGGEKNIQYF. In DNA form, the CDR3 reads TGTGCCAGCAGCTTAGCAGGGGGCGGGGAGAAAAACATTCAGTACTTC. Full variable domain (outside the CDR3, taken from reference TRBV7-2 and TRBJ2-4): GAGVSQSPSNKVTEKGKDVELRCDPISGHTALYWYRQSLGQGLEFLIYFQGNSAPDKSGLPSDRFSAERTGGSVSTLTIQRTQQEDSAVYLCASSLAGGGEKNIQYFGAGTRLSVL.

The CDR3 region is CASSSGGSGANVLTF. For the CDR3, the DNA is TGTGCCAGCAGCTCAGGGGGCTCAGGGGCCAACGTCCTGACTTTC. The rearrangement joins TRBV28 to TRBJ2-6, with 8 bases lining up with TRBD1. Germline V CDR1 and CDR2: MDHEN, SYDVKM. The CDR3 has 15 amino acids. The V segment lost 6 bases and the J segment 4 bases; nucleotides outside the gene matches: 5.

The chain joins TRBV7-2 to TRBJ2-7; D not resolved. Trimming shortened V by 5 bases and J by 2 bases, and 10 bases separated the two germline ends. Germline CDR1 reads SGHTA; CDR2 reads FQGNSA. The CDR3 has 13 amino acids. The CDR3 here is CASSPGGPYEQYF. The CDR3, as DNA: TGTGCCAGCAGCCCGGGCGGTCCCTACGAGCAGTACTTC.

The genes are TRBV7-2 and TRBJ1-2; tentatively, D is TRBD1 (6 bases). This CDR3 region has 16 residues. Germline V gene lookup returns CDR1 SGHTA and CDR2 FQGNSA. V lost 2 bases to trimming and J lost 8 bases, with 21 bases between them. The CDR3 loop reads CASSLNAGGTLRGYTF. In DNA form, the CDR3 reads TGTGCCAGCAGCTTAAATGCCGGGGGGACACTGAGGGGCTACACCTTC.

This clonotype has just one count. The CDR3 reads CASSLMPGTRYEQYF. CDR3 coding DNA: TGTGCCAGCAGCTTAATGCCCGGGACACGCTACGAGCAGTACTTC. The V gene is TRBV7-3, the J gene TRBJ2-1, with TRBD1 as a possible D gene (6 bases). The J call could be wrong; TRBJ2-7 is a better fit for the DNA end. The CDR3 totals 15 residues. The germline V gene has CDR1 SGHTA and CDR2 FQGTGA.

J is TRBJ2-5 and V is TRBV7-2; no reliable D call. The J call may be mistaken, given a closer DNA end match to TRBJ2-1. Germline V gene lookup returns CDR1 SGHTA and CDR2 FQGNSA. There are 13 residues in the CDR3. The CDR3 coding sequence is TGTGCCAGCAGCCCCGGCGAGGTGAGTGAGCAGTTCTTC. Translating it yields CASSPGEVSEQFF.

This sequence joins TRBV6-1 and TRBJ2-3; 7 nucleotides agree with TRBD1. This CDR3 is 15 amino acids long. After removal of 5 bases from V and 2 bases from J, the junction contained 7 bases not matched to a gene. CDR1 is MNHNS, CDR2 SASEGT, per germline. The CDR3 reads CASSRPGTATDTQYF. As DNA, the CDR3 is TGTGCCAGCAGTCGACCCGGGACAGCCACAGATACGCAGTATTTT.

The rearrangement uses TRBV7-6 and TRBJ2-5; 8 nucleotides agree with TRBD2. Germline lookup yields CDR1 SGHVS and CDR2 FNYEAQ. The V and J ends lost 5 bases and 2 bases, in that order; junction bases with no gene match: 7. This CDR3 spans 15 amino acids. For the CDR3, the DNA is TGTGCCAGCAGCCGAGTTCCGGGGGGGCAAGAGACCCAGTACTTC. Translated, it gives CASSRVPGGQETQYF.

In DNA form, the CDR3 reads TGTGCCAGCAGTTACACGGGCTCCTACGAGCAGTACTTC. Its protein is CASSYTGSYEQYF. V gene TRBV7-9 combines with J gene TRBJ2-4; D not certain. The J call is in doubt because the DNA end fits TRBJ2-7 better. Germline V CDR1 and CDR2: SEHNR, FQNEAQ (reference sequence). The CDR3 sequence is 13 residues long.

This clonotype showed up just a few times. The chain recombines TRBV7-8 with TRBJ2-1; D is unresolved. Germline V lookup: CDR1 SGHVS, CDR2 FQNEAQ. This CDR3 spans 15 amino acids. V was clipped by 1 base and J by 0 bases, with 7 bases between them. The CDR3 nucleotides read TGTGCCAGCAGCTTAGACTACAGCTCCTACAATGAGCAGTTCTTC. It is translated as CASSLDYSSYNEQFF.

By sample share, this clonotype is large. V gene TRBV7-6 combines with J gene TRBJ1-2, with D possibly TRBD1 on 5 matching bases. Germline CDR1 reads SGHVS; CDR2 reads FNYEAQ. V was cut by 5 bases and J by 2 bases, with 6 bases left in between. The CDR3 sequence is 12 residues long. The DNA for the CDR3 is TGTGCCAGCAGCCGGGACAACTATGGCTACACCTTC. This translates into CASSRDNYGYTF.

The chain uses TRBV11-3 and TRBJ2-5; D gene ambiguous. The DNA matches TRBJ2-1 better at its end, which makes the J call doubtful. From germline, CDR1 is SGHNT and CDR2 YENEEA. This CDR3 has 14 residues. The chain's CDR3 is CASSLDAEYNEQFF. CDR3 sequence (DNA): TGTGCCAGCAGCTTAGATGCAGAGTACAATGAGCAGTTCTTC.

In the case of this clonotype: The DNA is omitted, as the CDR3 cannot be located on it reliably, and the CDR3 follows TCRdb's listing. The chain combines TRBV7-5 with TRBJ2-2; the table's D call of TRBD2 was not tested on the DNA. TRBV7-5 is noted as a pseudogene. Termini included, the CDR3 measures 18 amino acids. This chain's CDR3 is CISVPEAPGLENTGELFF.

This clonotype is judged medium-sized. V and J are TRBV11-2 and TRBJ2-1, with D possibly TRBD1 on 6 matching bases. This CDR3 contains 14 residues. V lost 8 bases and J lost 0, with 11 bases in between. CDR1 is SGHAT and CDR2 is FQNNGV in the germline V gene. The CDR3 DNA sequence: TGTGCCAGCCGGCAGGGGTCCTCCTACAATGAGCAGTTCTTC. Protein sequence: CASRQGSSYNEQFF.

This clonotype was seen once. This rearrangement joins TRBV10-2 to TRBJ2-5; 11 bases fit TRBD2. TRBJ2-7 matches the DNA end more closely, so the J call is doubtful. This CDR3 has 13 amino acids. Germline V gene data show CDR1 as WSHSY and CDR2 as SAAADI. CDR3 nucleotide sequence: TGCGCCAGCAGACTAGCGGGGGCCTACGAGCAGTACTTC. This translates into CASRLAGAYEQYF.

V usage is TRBV11-2 and J usage is TRBJ2-6, with D possibly TRBD2 on 5 matching bases. The CDR3 extends over 18 amino acids. Germline V gives CDR1 SGHAT, CDR2 FQNNGV. Deletions cut 6 bases from V and 1 base from J, with 19 bases between. The chain's CDR3 is CASSLRNPGISGANVLTF. CDR3 nucleotides: TGTGCCAGCAGTTTAAGGAACCCCGGGATTTCTGGGGCCAACGTCCTGACTTTC.

This sequence joins TRBV24-1 and TRBJ2-5; possibly TRBD1 for D (6 bases). The germline V gene has CDR1 KGHDR and CDR2 SFDVKD. The length of the CDR3 is 13 residues. The germline V and J ends were trimmed by 4 bases and 11 bases, with 16 bases remaining between them. The CDR3 region has the DNA TGTGCCACCAGTGAGGGGACACCGAAGAAGCAGTACTTC. Translation: CATSEGTPKKQYF.